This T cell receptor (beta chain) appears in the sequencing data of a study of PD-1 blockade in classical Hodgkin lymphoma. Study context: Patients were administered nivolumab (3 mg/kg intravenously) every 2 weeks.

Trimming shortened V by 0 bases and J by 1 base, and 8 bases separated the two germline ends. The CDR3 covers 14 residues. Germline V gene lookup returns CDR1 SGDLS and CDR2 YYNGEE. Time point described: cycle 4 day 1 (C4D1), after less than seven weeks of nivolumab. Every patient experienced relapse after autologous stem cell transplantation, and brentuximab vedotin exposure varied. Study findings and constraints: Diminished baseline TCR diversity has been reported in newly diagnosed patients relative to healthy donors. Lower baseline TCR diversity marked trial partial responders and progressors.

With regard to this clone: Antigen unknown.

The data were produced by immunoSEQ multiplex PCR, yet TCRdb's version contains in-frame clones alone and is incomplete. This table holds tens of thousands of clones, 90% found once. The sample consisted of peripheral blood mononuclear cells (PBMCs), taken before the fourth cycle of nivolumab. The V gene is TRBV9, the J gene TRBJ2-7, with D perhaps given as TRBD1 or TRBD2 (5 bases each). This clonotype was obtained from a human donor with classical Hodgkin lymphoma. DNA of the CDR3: TGTGCCAGCAGCGTAGGGGACGGTTCCTACGAGCAGTACTTC. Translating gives CASSVGDGSYEQYF.